This paragraph covers one TCR beta chain sequence. Its antigen remains unknown. Arm-PCR of CDR3 regions and iRepertoire HTBI primers were used to build TCR beta libraries. A single record per CDR3 protein comes from TCRdb applying MiXCR to the multiplex PCR reads. The sample has around 500,000 distinct CDR3 sequences, around 15% seen once. This sample is part of a study of regulatory T cells in long-lasting Graves disease. Time point specified: newly diagnosed GD, antithyroid drugs for less than 3 months. Extracted RNA from PBMCs served as the source of the TCR library. Overall study results and limits: Lower TCR diversity was seen in persistent Graves' patients than in newly diagnosed ones. A greater number of public clonotypes (under 3,000) was shared by persistent patients than by new patients (about 990).

Trimming at V came to 3 bases and at J to 4 bases, leaving 8 bases not matched to a gene. The germline gives CDR1 SGHDN, CDR2 FVKESK. This CDR3 region has 16 residues. The same specimen was also included in a second study, on T cells in Graves' hyperthyroidism and ophthalmopathy.

The sequence came from a woman aged 35-60 years with Graves disease. The sequencing used peripheral blood mononuclear cells (PBMCs), collected at new diagnosis, from a patient treated with antithyroid drugs. The rearrangement joins TRBV14 to TRBJ2-2; 7 bases line up with TRBD2. CDR3 protein: CASSQSGLTVTGELFF. CDR3 DNA sequence: TGTGCCAGCAGCCAGTCGGGACTAACTGTCACCGGGGAGCTGTTTTTT. Drawing the rest from reference TRBV14 and TRBJ2-2, the complete variable domain is EAGVTQFPSHSVIEKGQTVTLRCDPISGHDNLYWYRRVMGKEIKFLLHFVKESKQDESGMPNNRFLAERTGGTYSTLKVQPAELEDSGVYFCASSQSGLTVTGELFFGEGSRLTVL.